This TCR beta chain was identified during a study of blood T cell repertoires in COVID-19. Measured with immunoSEQ multiplex PCR; TCRdb has only the in-frame clones, and not every one. The sample records approximately 100,000 clones, roughly 85% being singletons. Source material: peripheral blood. This TCR was recovered from an older man with acute or convalescent COVID-19.

CDR3 nucleotide sequence: TGTGCCAGCAGCCTACCTTCTAACTATGGCTACACCTTC. It yields the protein CASSLPSNYGYTF. The chain employs TRBV28 and TRBJ1-2; no clear D gene. This CDR3 has 13 amino acids. V lost 6 bases and J lost 0, with 8 bases in between. From germline, CDR1 is MDHEN and CDR2 SYDVKM.